The 14 T cell receptor beta chains below were found in one sample sequenced in a study of blood T cell repertoires in COVID-19. This table comes from immunoSEQ multiplex PCR, and its TCRdb copy is limited to in-frame clones, with some not included. The table shows around 110,000 clones, with around four fifths occurring only once. The source material was peripheral blood. The receptors come from a man between 70 and 80 years old with active or convalescent COVID-19.

This chain connects TRBV7-9 to TRBJ1-1; a possible D gene is TRBD1 (5 bases). Deletions cut 5 bases from V and 5 bases from J, with 12 bases between. From germline, CDR1 is SEHNR and CDR2 FQNEAQ (reference sequence). There are 13 residues in the CDR3. The CDR3 loop reads CASSPREWTEAFF. CDR3 nucleotide sequence: TGTGCCAGCAGCCCCAGGGAATGGACTGAAGCTTTCTTT.

The chain combines TRBV6-2 or TRBV6-3 with TRBJ2-3; 8 bases align to TRBD2. The CDR3 sequence is 16 residues long. Germline CDR1 and CDR2: MNHEY and SVGEGT. V was clipped by 5 bases and J by 0 bases; unmatched bases: 7. The CDR3 is CASSLLAGSSTDTQYF. The DNA of the CDR3 is TGTGCCAGCAGTCTATTAGCGGGGTCTAGCACAGATACGCAGTATTTT.

CDR3 bases: TGTGCCAGTAAATGGGACAGGGGGTCTGTCGGCTACACCTTC. Protein: CASKWDRGSVGYTF. The genes are TRBV6-6 and TRBJ1-2; 11 positions match TRBD1. Germline V gene data show CDR1 as MNHNY and CDR2 as SVGAGI (reference sequence). CDR3 length: 14 amino acids. J gave up 8 bases and V 9 bases, and 11 bases lay outside the gene matches.

The rearrangement links TRBV15 to TRBJ1-1, with D possibly matching TRBD1 (5 bases). The CDR3 is 16 amino acids. CDR1 and CDR2 from the germline V gene are LNHNV and YYDKDF (reference sequence). Trimming pared 5 bases from V and 3 bases from J, leaving 19 bases between. CDR3 residues: CATSPPLGGKYTEAFF. In nucleotides, the CDR3 is TGTGCCACCAGCCCCCCCCTGGGGGGAAAGTACACTGAAGCTTTCTTT. The entire variable domain, with the rest obtained from reference TRBV15 and TRBJ1-1, is as follows: DAMVIQNPRYQVTQFGKPVTLSCSQTLNHNVMYWYQQKSSQAPKLLFHYYDKDFNNEADTPDNFQSRRPNTSFCFLDIRSPGLGDTAMYLCATSPPLGGKYTEAFFGQGTRLTVV.

The chain carries TRBV7-2 and TRBJ2-7; D uncertain. Trimming took off 1 base at V and 2 bases at J, with 9 bases between the two ends. CDR3 length equals 14 residues. The germline V gene has CDR1 SGHTA and CDR2 FQGNSA. The CDR3 coding sequence is TGTGCCAGCAGCTTAGATACGGCGGCCTACGAGCAGTACTTC. Its protein product is CASSLDTAAYEQYF.

This clone was recorded once. The chain employs TRBV3-1 (or the pseudogene TRBV3-2) and TRBJ2-1; 9 bases map to TRBD1. The J segment lost 7 bases and the V segment lost 6 bases, leaving 7 bases of the junction unmatched. Looked up from germline, CDR1 is LGHDT and CDR2 is YNNKEL (reference sequence). The CDR3 is 14 amino acids. CDR3 in amino acids: CASRGDRVWNEQFF. The CDR3 bases are TGTGCCAGCAGAGGGGACAGGGTTTGGAATGAGCAGTTCTTC.

The V call is TRBV11-3, the J call TRBJ2-3; 7 bases line up with TRBD2. The CDR3 runs to 17 residues. Per germline, CDR1 SGHNT and CDR2 YENEEA. V lost 1 base, J lost 2 bases, and 9 bases stayed unmatched. CDR3 DNA: TGTGCCAGCAGCTTAGGGCTTTCGGGGGGTTCCACAGATACGCAGTATTTT. Encoded protein: CASSLGLSGGSTDTQYF.

The chain combines TRBV29-1 with TRBJ2-1; TRBD1 matches at 8 bases. Trimming removed 6 bases from V and 0 bases from J; junction bases left unmatched: 7. CDR1 and CDR2 (germline): SQVTM, ANQGSEA. The CDR3 sequence is 15 residues long. The CDR3 here is CSVRQGTSSYNEQFF. The CDR3 nucleotides are TGCAGCGTCCGACAGGGGACGAGCTCCTACAATGAGCAGTTCTTC.

The V gene is TRBV14, the J gene TRBJ1-1, with D uncertain. The CDR3 loop spans 14 amino acids. V was trimmed by 4 bases and J by 1 base, leaving 10 bases between them. Germline V lookup: CDR1 SGHDN, CDR2 FVKESK. The CDR3 here is CASSPGVANTEAFF. The CDR3 DNA sequence: TGTGCCAGCAGCCCAGGCGTCGCGAACACTGAAGCTTTCTTT.

V gene TRBV7-9 combines with J gene TRBJ2-3; possible D gene TRBD2, 6 bases. V was shortened by 5 bases and J by 0 bases, with 15 bases between the two germline ends. The CDR3 covers 16 residues. Germline CDR1 SEHNR, CDR2 FQNEAQ (reference sequence). CDR3 sequence: CASSPPGTRSTDTQYF. The CDR3 DNA reads TGTGCCAGCAGCCCCCCGGGGACTCGGAGCACAGATACGCAGTATTTT.

The chain is built from TRBV29-1 and TRBJ1-2; 7 bases map to TRBD1. Trimming took 2 bases from V and 1 from J; bases not matched to a gene: 4. The germline V gene encodes CDR1 SQVTM and CDR2 ANQGSEA. The CDR3 has 14 amino acids. The CDR3 loop is CSVEPRQGNYGYTF. In DNA, the CDR3 is TGCAGCGTTGAACCGAGACAGGGTAACTATGGCTACACCTTC.

DNA for the CDR3: TGTGCCAGCTCACCACGAACAGGGGCGTTGGTAATGAACACTGAAGCTTTCTTT. Its translation: CASSPRTGALVMNTEAFF. The chain recombines TRBV18 with TRBJ1-1; the match to TRBD1 covers 7 bases. Unmatched junction bases numbered 11, after V lost 1 base and J lost 0 bases. Germline V gives CDR1 KGHSH, CDR2 LQKENI. This CDR3 region has 18 residues.

The chain has TRBV4-3 and TRBJ2-7; the match to TRBD1 covers 7 bases. V lost 2 bases, J lost 2 bases, and 6 bases stayed unmatched. This CDR3 region has 15 residues. Germline lookup yields CDR1 LGHNA and CDR2 YSLEER. This CDR3 reads CASSQRWGTAYEQYF. CDR3 sequence (DNA): TGCGCCAGCAGCCAACGTTGGGGGACAGCCTACGAGCAGTACTTC.

The CDR3 is CASSPWGQGHRGANVLTF. As DNA, the CDR3 is TGTGCCAGCAGCCCTTGGGGACAGGGGCATCGCGGGGCCAACGTCCTGACTTTC. V usage is TRBV7-2 and J usage is TRBJ2-6; 10 bases match TRBD1. The ends lost 5 bases at V and 4 bases at J; junction bases unmatched: 11. The CDR3 covers 18 residues. Germline CDR1 and CDR2: SGHTA and FQGNSA.